This T cell receptor beta chain originates from a study of T cell responses to AZD1222 COVID-19 vaccine. TCRdb's copy holds only in-frame clones and misses some; the assay was immunoSEQ multiplex PCR. The sample carries 95,000 to 110,000 clones, 70% to 90% recorded once. Study-wide results and limits: The peak T cell response came first, and repertoires were sampled only after it. Baseline seropositives among AZD1222 recipients totaled only five to seven.

On this clone: Its antigen remains unidentified.

The CDR3 has 12 residues. Trimming left V 2 bases short and J 5 bases short, with 3 bases between. Germline V gives CDR1 MNHEY, CDR2 SVGAGI. The rearrangement links TRBV6-5 to TRBJ2-2; D remains unclear. The specimen comprised peripheral blood, sampled 28 days after the second AZD1222 dose. The sequence was collected from an adult who received the AZD1222 COVID-19 vaccine. The CDR3 spells CASSYGTGELFF. The CDR3 bases are TGTGCCAGCAGTTACGGGACCGGGGAGCTGTTTTTT.